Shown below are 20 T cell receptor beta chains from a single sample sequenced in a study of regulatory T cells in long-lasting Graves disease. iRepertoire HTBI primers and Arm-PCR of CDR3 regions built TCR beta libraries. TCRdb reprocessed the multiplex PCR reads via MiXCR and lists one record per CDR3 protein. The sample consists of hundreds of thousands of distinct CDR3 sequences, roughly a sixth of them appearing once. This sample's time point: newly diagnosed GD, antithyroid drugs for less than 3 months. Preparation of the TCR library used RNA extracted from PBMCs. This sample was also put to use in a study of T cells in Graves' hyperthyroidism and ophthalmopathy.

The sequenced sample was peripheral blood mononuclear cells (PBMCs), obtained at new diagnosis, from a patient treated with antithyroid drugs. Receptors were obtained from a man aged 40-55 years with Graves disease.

The DNA for the CDR3 is TGCAGTGCAATCCTGGACACCAAGGCCTCCTACGAGCAGTACTTC. As protein: CSAILDTKASYEQYF. The chain recombines TRBV20-1 with TRBJ2-7, with D possibly matching TRBD1 (5 bases). The V gene lost 6 bases and the J gene lost 0 bases, with 18 bases spanning the gap. Germline V CDR1 and CDR2: DFQATT, SNEGSKA (reference sequence). This CDR3 has 15 residues.

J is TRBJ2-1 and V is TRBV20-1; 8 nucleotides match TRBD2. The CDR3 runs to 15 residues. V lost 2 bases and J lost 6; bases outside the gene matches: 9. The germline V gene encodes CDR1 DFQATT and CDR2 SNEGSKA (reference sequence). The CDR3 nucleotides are TGCAGTGCTAGAAGGTCAGCGGGGGAGTCCAATGAGCAGTTCTTC. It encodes CSARRSAGESNEQFF.

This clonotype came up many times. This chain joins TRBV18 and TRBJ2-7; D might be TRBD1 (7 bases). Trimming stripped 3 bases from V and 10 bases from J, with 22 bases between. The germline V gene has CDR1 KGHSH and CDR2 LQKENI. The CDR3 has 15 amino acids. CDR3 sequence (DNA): TGTGCCAGCTCACCGCCCGAGGCCGGAGGGGGCTATCAGTACTTC. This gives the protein CASSPPEAGGGYQYF.

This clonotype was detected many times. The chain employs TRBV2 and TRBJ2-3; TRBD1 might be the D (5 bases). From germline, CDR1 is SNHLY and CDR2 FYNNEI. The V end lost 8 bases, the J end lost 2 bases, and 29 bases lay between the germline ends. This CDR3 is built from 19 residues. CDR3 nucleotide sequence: TGTGCCAGCCGGCGAATTACGGACATCTGGCCCGTCTTCACAGATACGCAGTATTTT. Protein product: CASRRITDIWPVFTDTQYF.

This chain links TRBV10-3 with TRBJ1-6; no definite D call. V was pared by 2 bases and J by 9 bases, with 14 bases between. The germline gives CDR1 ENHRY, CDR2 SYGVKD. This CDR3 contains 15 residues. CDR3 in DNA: TGTGCCATCAGTGAGGGAGGTGGTGTTTTTTCACCCCTCCACTTT. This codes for CAISEGGGVFSPLHF.

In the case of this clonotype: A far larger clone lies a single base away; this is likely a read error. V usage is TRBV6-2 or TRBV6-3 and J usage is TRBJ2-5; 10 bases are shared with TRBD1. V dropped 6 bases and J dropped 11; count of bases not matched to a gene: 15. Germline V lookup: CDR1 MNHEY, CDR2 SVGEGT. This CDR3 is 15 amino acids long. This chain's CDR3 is CASRSGTGDSYEQYF. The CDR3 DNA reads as TGTGCCAGCAGATCCGGGACAGGGGACTCGTATGAGCAGTACTTC.

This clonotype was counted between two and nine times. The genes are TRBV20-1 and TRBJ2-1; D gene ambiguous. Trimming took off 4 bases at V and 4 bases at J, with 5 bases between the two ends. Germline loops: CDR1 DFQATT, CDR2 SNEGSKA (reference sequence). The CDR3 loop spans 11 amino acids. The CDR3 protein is CSATAYNEQFF. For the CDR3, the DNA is TGCAGTGCTACGGCTTACAATGAGCAGTTCTTC.

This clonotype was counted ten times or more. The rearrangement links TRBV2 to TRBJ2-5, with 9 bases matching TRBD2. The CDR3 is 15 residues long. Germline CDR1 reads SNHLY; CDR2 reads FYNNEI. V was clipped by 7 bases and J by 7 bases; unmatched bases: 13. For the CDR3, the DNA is TGTGCCAGCAAATATAGCGGGGGCCCCCAGGTGACCCAGTACTTC. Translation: CASKYSGGPQVTQYF.

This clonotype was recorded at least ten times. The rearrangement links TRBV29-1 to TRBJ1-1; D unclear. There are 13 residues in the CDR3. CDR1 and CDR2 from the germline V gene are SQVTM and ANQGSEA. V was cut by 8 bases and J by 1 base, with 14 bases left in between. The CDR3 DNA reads TGCAGCTCCCGGGAGCTGGGGAACACTGAAGCTTTCTTT. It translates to CSSRELGNTEAFF.

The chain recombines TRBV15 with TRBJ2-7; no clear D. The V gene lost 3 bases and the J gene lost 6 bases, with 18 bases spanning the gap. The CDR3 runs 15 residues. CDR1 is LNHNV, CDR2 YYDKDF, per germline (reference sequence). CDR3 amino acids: CATSSDTLVLGEQYF. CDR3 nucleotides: TGTGCCACCAGCAGTGACACTCTTGTGTTGGGCGAGCAGTACTTC.

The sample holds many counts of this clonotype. In nucleotides, the CDR3 is TGCGCCAGCAGCATAGGAACCCCGGGAGAGCCCCAGCATTTT. Its translation: CASSIGTPGEPQHF. The V gene is TRBV5-1, the J gene TRBJ1-5; D gene ambiguous. This CDR3 is built from 14 residues. Trimming stripped 4 bases from V and 8 bases from J, with 16 bases between. CDR1 SGHRS and CDR2 YFSETQ come from the germline V gene.

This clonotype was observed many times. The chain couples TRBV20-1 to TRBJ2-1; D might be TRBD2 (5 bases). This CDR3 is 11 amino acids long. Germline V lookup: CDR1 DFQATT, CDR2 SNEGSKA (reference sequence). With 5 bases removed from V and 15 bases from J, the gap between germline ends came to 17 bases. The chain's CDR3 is CSAGRSSLRFF. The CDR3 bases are TGCAGTGCTGGGAGATCGTCATTGCGGTTCTTC.

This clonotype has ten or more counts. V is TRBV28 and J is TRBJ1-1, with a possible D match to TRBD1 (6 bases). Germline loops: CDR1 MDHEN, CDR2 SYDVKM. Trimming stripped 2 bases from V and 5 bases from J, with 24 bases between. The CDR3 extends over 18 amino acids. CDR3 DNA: TGTGCCAGCAGTTTAAAAAAGGGAGGGTTCAGGGGCTGGACTGAAGCTTTCTTT. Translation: CASSLKKGGFRGWTEAFF.

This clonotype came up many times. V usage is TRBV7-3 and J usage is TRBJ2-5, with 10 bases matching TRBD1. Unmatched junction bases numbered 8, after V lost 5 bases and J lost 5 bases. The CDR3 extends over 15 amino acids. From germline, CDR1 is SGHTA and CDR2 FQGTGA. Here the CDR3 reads CASSPGTGVAETQYF. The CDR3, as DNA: TGTGCCAGCAGCCCCGGGACAGGGGTCGCGGAGACCCAGTACTTC.

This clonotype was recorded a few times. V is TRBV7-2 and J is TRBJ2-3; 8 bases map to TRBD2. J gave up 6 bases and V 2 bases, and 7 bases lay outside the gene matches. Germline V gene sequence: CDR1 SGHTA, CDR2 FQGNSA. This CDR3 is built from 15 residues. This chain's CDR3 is CASSLRRGEGDTQYF. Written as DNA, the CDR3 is TGTGCCAGCAGCTTACGGCGGGGGGAGGGCGATACGCAGTATTTT.

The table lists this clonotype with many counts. CDR3 nucleotide sequence: TGTGCCAGCATCGGAATAGGTTATCAGTATGGCTACACCTTC. Protein product: CASIGIGYQYGYTF. The V gene is TRBV28, the J gene TRBJ1-2, with D unresolved. This CDR3 has 14 amino acids. CDR1 and CDR2 from the germline V gene are MDHEN and SYDVKM. Trimming cost V 7 bases and J 5 bases, with 17 bases left between them.

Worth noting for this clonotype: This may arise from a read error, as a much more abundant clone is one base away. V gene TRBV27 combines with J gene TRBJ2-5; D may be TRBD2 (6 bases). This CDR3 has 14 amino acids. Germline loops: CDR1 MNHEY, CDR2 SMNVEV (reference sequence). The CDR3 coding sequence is TGTACCAGCAGTTTTGGGGACTACCAAGAGACCCAGTACTTC. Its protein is CTSSFGDYQETQYF.

The CDR3 DNA is TGTGCCAGCAGTAGACAGCAACTAAACACCGGGGAGCTGTTTTTT. Protein product: CASSRQQLNTGELFF. V is TRBV6-1 and J is TRBJ2-2, with D possibly matching TRBD1 (5 bases). The CDR3 extends over 15 amino acids. V dropped 5 bases and J dropped 2 bases, with 12 bases sitting between them. Germline CDR1 reads MNHNS; CDR2 reads SASEGT.

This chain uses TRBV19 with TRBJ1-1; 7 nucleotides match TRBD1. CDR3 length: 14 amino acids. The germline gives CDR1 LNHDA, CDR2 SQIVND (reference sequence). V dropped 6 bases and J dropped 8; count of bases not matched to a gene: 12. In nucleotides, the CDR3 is TGTGCCAGTAGGAAAAGGGGGCGCTGGGTAGAAGCTTTCTTT. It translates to CASRKRGRWVEAFF.

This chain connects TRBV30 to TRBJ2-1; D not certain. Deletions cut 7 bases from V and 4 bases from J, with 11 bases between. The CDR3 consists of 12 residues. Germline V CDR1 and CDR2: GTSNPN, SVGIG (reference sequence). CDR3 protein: CASLLTYNEQFF. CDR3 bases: TGTGCCTCCCTATTGACTTACAATGAGCAGTTCTTC.